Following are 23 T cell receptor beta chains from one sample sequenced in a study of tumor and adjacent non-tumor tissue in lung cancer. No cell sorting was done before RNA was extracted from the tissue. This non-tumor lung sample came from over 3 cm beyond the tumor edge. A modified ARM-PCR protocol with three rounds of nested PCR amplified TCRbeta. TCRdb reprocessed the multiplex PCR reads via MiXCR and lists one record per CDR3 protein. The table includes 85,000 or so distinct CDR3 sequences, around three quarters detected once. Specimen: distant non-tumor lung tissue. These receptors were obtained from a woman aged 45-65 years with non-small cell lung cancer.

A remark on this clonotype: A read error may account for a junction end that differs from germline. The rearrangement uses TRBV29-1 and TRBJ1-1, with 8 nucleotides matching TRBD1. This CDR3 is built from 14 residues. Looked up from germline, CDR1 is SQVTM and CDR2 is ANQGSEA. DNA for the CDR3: TGCAGGGGGCAGGGGGCTGGTGTGAACACTGAAGCTTCCTTT. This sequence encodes CRGQGAGVNTEASF.

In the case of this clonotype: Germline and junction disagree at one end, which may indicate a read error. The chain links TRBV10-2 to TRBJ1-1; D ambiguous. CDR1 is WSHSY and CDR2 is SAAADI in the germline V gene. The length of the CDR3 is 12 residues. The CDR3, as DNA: TGCACCAGCAGTGAGACAAACACTGAAGCTTTCTTT. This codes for CTSSETNTEAFF.

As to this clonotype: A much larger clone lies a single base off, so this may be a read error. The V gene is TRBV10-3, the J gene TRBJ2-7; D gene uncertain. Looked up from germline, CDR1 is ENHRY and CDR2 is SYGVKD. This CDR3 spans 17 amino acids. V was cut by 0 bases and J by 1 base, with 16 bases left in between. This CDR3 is CAISESYSARPSYEQYF. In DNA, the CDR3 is TGTGCCATCAGTGAGTCTTATTCTGCTAGACCTTCCTACGAGCAGTACTTC.

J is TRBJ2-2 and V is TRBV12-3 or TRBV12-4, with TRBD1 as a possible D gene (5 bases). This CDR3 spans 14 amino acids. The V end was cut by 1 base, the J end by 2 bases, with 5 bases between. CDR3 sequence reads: CASSLGTNTGELFF. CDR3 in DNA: TGTGCCAGCAGTTTAGGGACAAACACCGGGGAGCTGTTTTTT.

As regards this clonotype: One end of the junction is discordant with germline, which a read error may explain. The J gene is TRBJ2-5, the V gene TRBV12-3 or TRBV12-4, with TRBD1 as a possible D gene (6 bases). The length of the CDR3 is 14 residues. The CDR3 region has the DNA TGTGCCAGCAGTTGGGGCCAGGGGTGGGAGACCCAGTACTTT. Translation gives CASSWGQGWETQYF.

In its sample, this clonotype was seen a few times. For the CDR3, the DNA is TGCAGTGCTCTAAGCGGGAGCCCCTACGAGCAGTACTTC. Residues: CSALSGSPYEQYF. The rearrangement links TRBV20-1 to TRBJ2-7; TRBD2 agrees at 8 bases. V trimming: 5 bases; J trimming: 2 bases; junction bases outside the gene matches: 5. Germline CDR1 DFQATT, CDR2 SNEGSKA (reference sequence). The CDR3 totals 13 residues.

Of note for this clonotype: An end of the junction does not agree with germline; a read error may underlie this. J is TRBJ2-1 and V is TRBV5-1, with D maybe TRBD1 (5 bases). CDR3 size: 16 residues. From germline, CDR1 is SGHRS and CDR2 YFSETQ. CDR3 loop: CASSPFSDRAYNEQFF. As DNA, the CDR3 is TGTGCCAGCAGCCCATTTTCCGACAGAGCCTACAATGAGCAGTTCTTC.

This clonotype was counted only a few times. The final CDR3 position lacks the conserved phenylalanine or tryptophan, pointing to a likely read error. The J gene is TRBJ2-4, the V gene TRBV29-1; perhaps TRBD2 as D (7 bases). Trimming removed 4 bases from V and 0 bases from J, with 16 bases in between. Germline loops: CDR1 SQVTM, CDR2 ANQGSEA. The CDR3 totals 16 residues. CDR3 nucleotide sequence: TGCAGCGTTGGGGTAGGGGGGGCCCCAGCCAAAAACATTCAGTACATC. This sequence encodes CSVGVGGAPAKNIQYI.

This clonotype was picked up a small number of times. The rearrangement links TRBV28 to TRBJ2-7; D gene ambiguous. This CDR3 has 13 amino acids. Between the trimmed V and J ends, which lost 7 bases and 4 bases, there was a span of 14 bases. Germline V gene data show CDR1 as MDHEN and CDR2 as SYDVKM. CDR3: CASNPPGRYEQYF. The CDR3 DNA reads TGTGCCAGCAATCCGCCTGGCAGGTACGAGCAGTACTTC. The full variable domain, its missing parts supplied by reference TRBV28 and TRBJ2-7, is DVKVTQSSRYLVKRTGEKVFLECVQDMDHENMFWYRQDPGLGLRLIYFSYDVKMKEKGDIPEGYSVSREKKERFSLILESASTNQTSMYLCASNPPGRYEQYFGPGTRLTVT.

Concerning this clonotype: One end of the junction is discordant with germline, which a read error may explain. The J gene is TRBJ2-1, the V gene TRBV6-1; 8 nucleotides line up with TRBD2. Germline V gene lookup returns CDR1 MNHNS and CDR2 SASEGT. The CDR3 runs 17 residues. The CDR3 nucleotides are TGTGCCAGCAATGAAGAGGGACTAGGGGGAACCTACAATGAGCGGTTCTTC. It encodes CASNEEGLGGTYNERFF.

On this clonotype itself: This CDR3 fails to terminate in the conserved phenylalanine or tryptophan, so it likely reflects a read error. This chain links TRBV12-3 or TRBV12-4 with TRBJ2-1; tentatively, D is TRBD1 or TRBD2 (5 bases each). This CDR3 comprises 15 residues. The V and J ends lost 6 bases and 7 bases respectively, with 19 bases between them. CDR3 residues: CASRSLGRGSNEQFL. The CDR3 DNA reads TGTGCCAGCAGATCCCTGGGACGGGGATCTAATGAGCAGTTCTTA.

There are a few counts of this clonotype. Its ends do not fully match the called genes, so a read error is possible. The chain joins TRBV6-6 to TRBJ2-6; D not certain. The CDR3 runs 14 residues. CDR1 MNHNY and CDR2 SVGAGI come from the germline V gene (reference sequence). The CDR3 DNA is TGTGCTAGCCTTGCGCTCTCTGGGACCAACGTCCTGACTTTC. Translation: CASLALSGTNVLTF.

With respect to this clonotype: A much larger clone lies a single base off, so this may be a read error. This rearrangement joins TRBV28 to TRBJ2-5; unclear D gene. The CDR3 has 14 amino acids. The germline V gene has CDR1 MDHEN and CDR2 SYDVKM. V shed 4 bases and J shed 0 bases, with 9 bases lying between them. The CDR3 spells CASSWREYQETQYF. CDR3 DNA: TGTGCCAGCAGTTGGAGAGAGTACCAAGAGACCCAGTACTTC.

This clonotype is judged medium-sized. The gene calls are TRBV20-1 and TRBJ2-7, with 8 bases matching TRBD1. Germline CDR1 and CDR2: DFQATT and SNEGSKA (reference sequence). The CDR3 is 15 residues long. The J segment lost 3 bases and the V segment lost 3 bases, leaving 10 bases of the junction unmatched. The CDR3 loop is CSARSSGGADYEQYF. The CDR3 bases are TGCAGTGCTAGGTCCTCAGGGGGCGCGGACTACGAGCAGTACTTC.

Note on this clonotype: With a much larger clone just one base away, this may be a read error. CDR3 loop: CSAMIMGGQAFF. The CDR3 DNA is TGCAGTGCTATGATCATGGGGGGGCAAGCTTTCTTT. This chain uses TRBV20-1 with TRBJ1-1; tentatively, D is TRBD1 (6 bases). Trimming took off 4 bases at V and 9 bases at J, with 15 bases between the two ends. Per germline, CDR1 DFQATT and CDR2 SNEGSKA (reference sequence). The CDR3 is 12 amino acids.

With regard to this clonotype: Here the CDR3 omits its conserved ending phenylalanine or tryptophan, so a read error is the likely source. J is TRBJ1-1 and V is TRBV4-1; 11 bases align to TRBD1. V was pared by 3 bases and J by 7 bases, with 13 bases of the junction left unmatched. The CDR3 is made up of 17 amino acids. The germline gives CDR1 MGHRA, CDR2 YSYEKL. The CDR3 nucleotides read TGCGCCAGCAGCCACCGTGGGACAGGGGGTATTTCGGATGAAGCTTTCTAT. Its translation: CASSHRGTGGISDEAFY.

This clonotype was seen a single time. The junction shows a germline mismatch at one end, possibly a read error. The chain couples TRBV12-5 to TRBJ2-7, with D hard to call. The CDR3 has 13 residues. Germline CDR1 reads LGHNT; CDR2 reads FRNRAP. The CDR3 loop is CAIEDLHHYEQYF. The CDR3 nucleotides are TGCGCTATTGAAGACCTGCACCACTACGAGCAGTACTTC. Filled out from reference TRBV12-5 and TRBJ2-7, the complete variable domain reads DARVTQTPRHKVTEMGQEVTMRCQPILGHNTVFWYRQTMMQGLELLAYFRNRAPLDDSGMPKDRFSAEMPDATLATLKIQPSEPRDSAVYFCAIEDLHHYEQYFGPGTRLTVT.

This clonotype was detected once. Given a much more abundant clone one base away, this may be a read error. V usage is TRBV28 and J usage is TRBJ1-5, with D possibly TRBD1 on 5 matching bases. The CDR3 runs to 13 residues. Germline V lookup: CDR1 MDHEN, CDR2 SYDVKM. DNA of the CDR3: TGTGTCAGCAGTTTTGTCGGGGGAAGGCCCCAGCATTTT. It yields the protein CVSSFVGGRPQHF.

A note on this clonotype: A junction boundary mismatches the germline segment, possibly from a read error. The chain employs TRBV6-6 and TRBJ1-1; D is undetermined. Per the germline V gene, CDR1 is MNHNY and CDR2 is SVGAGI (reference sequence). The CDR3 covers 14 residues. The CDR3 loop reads CVSSYPEVNTKAFF. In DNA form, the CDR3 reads TGTGTCAGCAGTTACCCAGAAGTGAACACTAAAGCTTTCTTT.

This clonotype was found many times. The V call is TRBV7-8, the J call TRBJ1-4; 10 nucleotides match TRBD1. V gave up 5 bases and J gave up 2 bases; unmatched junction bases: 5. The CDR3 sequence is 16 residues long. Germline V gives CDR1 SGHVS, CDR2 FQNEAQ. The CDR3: CASSRDRGSTNEKLFF. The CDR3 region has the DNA TGTGCCAGCAGCCGGGACAGGGGCAGTACTAATGAAAAACTGTTTTTT.

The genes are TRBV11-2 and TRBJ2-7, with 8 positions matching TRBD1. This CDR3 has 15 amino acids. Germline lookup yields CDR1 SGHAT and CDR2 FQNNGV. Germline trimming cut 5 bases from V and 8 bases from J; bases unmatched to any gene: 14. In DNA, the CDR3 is TGTGCCAGCAGCACCGGGACAGGACGCACCTGCAAGCAGTACTTC. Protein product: CASSTGTGRTCKQYF.

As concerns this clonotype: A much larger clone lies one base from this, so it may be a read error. CDR3 in amino acids: CSARFDRVITEAFF. As DNA, the CDR3 is TGCAGTGCTAGATTTGACAGGGTGATAACTGAAGCTTTCTTT. V is TRBV20-1 and J is TRBJ1-1; 7 positions agree with TRBD1. Germline trimming cut 2 bases from V and 5 bases from J; bases unmatched to any gene: 8. The CDR3 has 14 amino acids. CDR1 and CDR2 (germline): DFQATT, SNEGSKA (reference sequence).

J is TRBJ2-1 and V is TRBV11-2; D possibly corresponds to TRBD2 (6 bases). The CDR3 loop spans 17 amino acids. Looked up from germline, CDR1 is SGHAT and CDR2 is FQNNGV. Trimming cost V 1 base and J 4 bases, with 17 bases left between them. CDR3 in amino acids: CASSLGTNNSSYNEQFF. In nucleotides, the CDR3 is TGTGCCAGCAGCTTAGGGACTAACAACAGCTCATACAATGAGCAGTTCTTC.